The 13 T cell receptor beta chains reported below all come from one sample, sequenced in a study of blood T cell repertoires in COVID-19. The data were produced by immunoSEQ multiplex PCR, yet TCRdb's version contains in-frame clones alone and is incomplete. The sample has around 10,000 clones, around 90% seen once. Material: peripheral blood. Every receptor here comes from a human donor in a cohort sampled during active COVID-19.

The J gene is TRBJ2-3, the V gene TRBV5-6; a possible D gene is TRBD1 (6 bases). The V gene's germline CDR1 is SGHDT and CDR2 YYEEEE. The CDR3 sequence is 15 residues long. The V end lost 0 bases, the J end lost 0 bases, and 8 bases lay between the germline ends. The CDR3: CASSLGTVSTDTQYF. The CDR3 DNA is TGTGCCAGCAGCTTGGGGACAGTAAGCACAGATACGCAGTATTTT.

The sample holds one count of this clone. The V call is TRBV18, the J call TRBJ1-6; 8 nucleotides align to TRBD1. With 3 bases clipped from V and 6 bases from J, the junction kept 7 bases outside the gene matches. Germline V gene lookup returns CDR1 KGHSH and CDR2 LQKENI. There are 16 residues in the CDR3. CDR3 region: CASSPLGGQVNSPLHF. The CDR3 DNA follows: TGTGCCAGCTCACCCCTCGGGGGACAGGTTAATTCACCCCTCCACTTT.

J is TRBJ1-1 and V is TRBV18; weak D call: TRBD1 (6 bases). Per germline, CDR1 KGHSH and CDR2 LQKENI. The CDR3 has 14 amino acids. Trimming took 0 bases from V and 4 from J, leaving 9 bases between them. The CDR3 is CASSPPQGITEAFF. CDR3 coding DNA: TGTGCCAGCTCACCACCCCAGGGGATCACTGAAGCTTTCTTT.

The chain has TRBV6-6 and TRBJ2-3, with 10 bases matching TRBD1. The length of the CDR3 is 15 residues. CDR1 is MNHNY and CDR2 is SVGAGI in the germline V gene (reference sequence). V lost 6 bases to trimming and J lost 2 bases; unmatched junction nucleotides: 5. The CDR3 spells CASRPGQGFTDTQYF. As DNA, the CDR3 is TGTGCCAGCAGGCCGGGACAGGGGTTCACAGATACGCAGTATTTT.

The genes are TRBV29-1 and TRBJ2-1, with 8 bases fitting TRBD2. This CDR3 comprises 14 residues. Trimming removed 6 bases from V and 2 bases from J; junction bases left unmatched: 6. Per germline, CDR1 SQVTM and CDR2 ANQGSEA. As DNA, the CDR3 is TGCAGCGTACCCCGGGGGGGCGCCTACAATGAGCAGTTCTTC. Protein product: CSVPRGGAYNEQFF.

The chain recombines TRBV19 with TRBJ1-5; 8 bases match TRBD1. V trimming: 5 bases; J trimming: 6 bases; junction bases outside the gene matches: 12. Germline V lookup: CDR1 LNHDA, CDR2 SQIVND (reference sequence). The CDR3 runs 16 residues. CDR3 sequence reads: CASSLTQGGWGQPQHF. CDR3 sequence (DNA): TGTGCCAGTAGTTTGACACAGGGGGGTTGGGGTCAGCCCCAGCATTTT.

V and J are TRBV2 and TRBJ1-2, with 9 bases lining up with TRBD1. In germline, CDR1 is SNHLY, CDR2 FYNNEI. Losses at the gene ends were 3 bases for V and 1 base for J; bases not matched to a gene: 6. This CDR3 has 16 residues. The CDR3 DNA reads as TGTGCCAGCAGTGAGGGACAGGGCCTAAGTAACTATGGCTACACCTTC. Amino acids: CASSEGQGLSNYGYTF.

This rearrangement joins TRBV18 to TRBJ2-1; 9 bases match TRBD1. This CDR3 comprises 15 residues. V was clipped by 5 bases and J by 10 bases; unmatched bases: 12. The V gene's germline CDR1 is KGHSH and CDR2 LQKENI. The CDR3 nucleotides are TGTGCCAGCTCATTATCCGGGACAGGGCTGGTCGAGCAGTTCTTC. Amino acids: CASSLSGTGLVEQFF.

The gene calls are TRBV5-6 and TRBJ2-7, with TRBD2 matching over 12 bases. J was trimmed by 0 bases and V by 3 bases; bases with no gene match: 4. CDR1 SGHDT and CDR2 YYEEEE come from the germline V gene. This CDR3 spans 16 amino acids. The DNA of the CDR3 is TGTGCCAGCAGCTCACTAGCGGGGGGACCCTCCTACGAGCAGTACTTC. Protein sequence: CASSSLAGGPSYEQYF.

The genes are TRBV9 and TRBJ1-2, with 9 bases identical to TRBD1. The CDR3 runs 12 residues. With 5 bases clipped from V and 8 bases from J, the junction kept 4 bases outside the gene matches. Germline V gene lookup returns CDR1 SGDLS and CDR2 YYNGEE. CDR3: CASRRTGEGYTF. The CDR3 region has the DNA TGTGCCAGCAGGCGGACAGGGGAAGGCTACACCTTC.

V is TRBV2 and J is TRBJ1-6; weak D call: TRBD1 (5 bases). The CDR3 extends over 12 amino acids. V lost 8 bases and J 10 bases, leaving 12 bases between the germline ends. From germline, CDR1 is SNHLY and CDR2 FYNNEI. In nucleotides, the CDR3 is TGTGCCAGCTTGGGGGGAGGATCACCCCTCCACTTT. Amino acid sequence: CASLGGGSPLHF. The full variable domain, rest sourced from reference TRBV2 and TRBJ1-6, is EPEVTQTPSHQVTQMGQEVILRCVPISNHLYFYWYRQILGQKVEFLVSFYNNEISEKSEIFDDQFSVERPDGSNFTLKIRSTKLEDSAMYFCASLGGGSPLHFGNGTRLTVT.

The rearrangement links TRBV25-1 to TRBJ1-1; TRBD1 matches at 9 bases. Germline lookup yields CDR1 MGHDK and CDR2 SYGVNS. The junction had 4 bases not matched to a gene; V was cut back by 2 bases and J by 3 bases. The CDR3 runs 15 residues. CDR3 sequence reads: CASSESRTGDTEAFF. DNA of the CDR3: TGTGCCAGCAGTGAAAGTAGGACAGGGGACACTGAAGCTTTCTTT.

The CDR3 sequence is CASSDALTPYGYTF. CDR3 DNA: TGCGCCAGCAGTGATGCTTTAACTCCCTATGGCTACACCTTC. The chain couples TRBV10-1 to TRBJ1-2; D is ambiguous. CDR1 is WNHNN and CDR2 is SYGVQD in the germline V gene (reference sequence). The CDR3 has 14 amino acids. The V end was cut by 3 bases, the J end by 4 bases, with 12 bases between.